This T cell receptor beta chain was profiled in a study of blood T cells in healthy people across ages. The V end was cut by 3 bases, the J end by 6 bases, with 12 bases between. CDR1 DFQATT and CDR2 SNEGSKA come from the germline V gene (reference sequence). This CDR3 comprises 13 residues. A second 7 to 11 cycle PCR used barcoded and J-beta primers. In TCRdb, the 5' RACE reads were re-called with MiXCR into one record per CDR3 protein. The data contain 550,000 to 650,000 distinct CDR3 sequences, about a quarter of them singletons. General study findings and limits: The study could not conclusively compare naive and antigen-experienced cells, given its unsorted PBMCs.

This clonotype came up a few times. Its cognate antigen is unknown. The sample was also reused in another study, on T cells of mothers and their children.

This sequence joins TRBV20-1 and TRBJ2-1; D is unclear. Sequencing used blood. The origin of this receptor is a boy under 10 years old in good health. The CDR3 protein is CSARGIGPNEQFF. The DNA of the CDR3 is TGCAGTGCTAGGGGGATTGGGCCCAATGAGCAGTTCTTC.